This T cell receptor beta chain came from a study of OX40 agonist ivuxolimab in advanced cancers. This CDR3 comprises 16 residues. V lost 1 base and J 2 bases, leaving 13 bases between the germline ends. Germline CDR1 and CDR2: KGHSH and LQKENI. Sequencing used immunoSEQ multiplex PCR; TCRdb keeps in-frame clones, though not all of them. The sample includes around 56,000 clones, roughly 86% of them seen just once. Source: CD4+ or CD8+ T cells sorted from blood, taken in a trial of the OX40 agonist ivuxolimab. The origin of this receptor is an adult with an advanced solid tumor such as melanoma, head and neck, liver or kidney cancer. The V call is TRBV18, the J call TRBJ2-3; possibly TRBD1 for D (6 bases). The CDR3 bases are TGTGCCAGCTCACCACGGTCAGGGGCGAACACAGATACGCAGTATTTT. It is translated as CASSPRSGANTDTQYF. Looking up the rest from reference TRBV18 and TRBJ2-3 gives the full variable domain: NAGVMQNPRHLVRRRGQEARLRCSPMKGHSHVYWYRQLPEEGLKFMVYLQKENIIDESGMPKERFSAEFPKEGPSILRIQQVVRGDSAAYFCASSPRSGANTDTQYFGPGTRLTVL.